The 21 T cell receptor beta chains below all came from one sample that was sequenced in a study of blood T cell repertoires in COVID-19. Here immunoSEQ multiplex PCR was the method, and the copy in TCRdb shows in-frame clones only, minus some. The sample yields about 360,000 clones, around 87% seen once. The sequenced sample was PBMCs or T cells enriched from blood (not recorded which). These TCRs come from a man in his forties in a cohort exposed to, infected with or recovered from COVID-19 (not recorded which).

V usage is TRBV6-5 and J usage is TRBJ1-3; 8 nucleotides agree with TRBD1. J gave up 0 bases and V 4 bases, and 5 bases lay outside the gene matches. The CDR3 runs 16 residues. The germline V gene has CDR1 MNHEY and CDR2 SVGAGI. CDR3 sequence reads: CASSFRQGSSGNTIYF. CDR3 nucleotides: TGTGCCAGCAGTTTCCGACAGGGGAGCTCTGGAAACACCATATATTTT.

The chain joins TRBV7-9 to TRBJ2-7; 9 bases map to TRBD1. The germline V gene encodes CDR1 SEHNR and CDR2 FQNEAQ (reference sequence). This CDR3 has 15 residues. With V trimmed by 4 bases and J by 3 bases, 7 bases remained unmatched. For the CDR3, the DNA is TGTGCCAGCAGCTCACCCGGGACAGGGTTCTACGAGCAGTACTTC. Translation gives CASSSPGTGFYEQYF. Using reference TRBV7-9 and TRBJ2-7 for the parts outside the CDR3, the full variable domain is DTGVSQNPRHKITKRGQNVTFRCDPISEHNRLYWYRQTLGQGPEFLTYFQNEAQLEKSRLLSDRFSAERPKGSFSTLEIQRTEQGDSAMYLCASSSPGTGFYEQYFGPGTRLTVT.

The chain carries TRBV5-1 and TRBJ2-7, with D perhaps TRBD2 (7 bases). The length of the CDR3 is 14 residues. Trimming shortened V by 4 bases and J by 0 bases, and 11 bases separated the two germline ends. The germline V gene has CDR1 SGHRS and CDR2 YFSETQ. The CDR3 is CASSGGAPSYEQYF. The CDR3 DNA follows: TGCGCCAGCAGCGGGGGGGCTCCCTCCTACGAGCAGTACTTC.

The chain is built from TRBV5-1 and TRBJ1-4, with TRBD1 as a possible D gene (6 bases). This CDR3 comprises 17 residues. From germline, CDR1 is SGHRS and CDR2 YFSETQ. The ends were cut back, 5 bases at V and 0 bases at J, with 17 bases in the middle. The CDR3 spells CASRTGSPTTTNEKLFF. In DNA, the CDR3 is TGCGCCAGCAGGACAGGTTCGCCCACTACAACTAATGAAAAACTGTTTTTT.

The genes are TRBV5-4 and TRBJ2-3; the match to TRBD2 covers 7 bases. V shed 1 base and J 0 bases; nucleotides not matched to a gene: 2. The CDR3 consists of 15 residues. The V gene's germline CDR1 is SGHNT and CDR2 YYREEE (reference sequence). The CDR3 spells CASSLLGGSTDTQYF. In nucleotides, the CDR3 is TGTGCCAGCAGCTTGCTGGGGGGGAGCACAGATACGCAGTATTTT.

This chain joins TRBV7-8 and TRBJ1-5; TRBD1 is a possible D gene (5 bases). V was trimmed by 5 bases and J by 1 base, leaving 15 bases between them. CDR3 length: 16 amino acids. Looked up from germline, CDR1 is SGHVS and CDR2 is FQNEAQ. The CDR3 loop reads CASSPGSQVSNQPQHF. CDR3 DNA sequence: TGTGCCAGCAGCCCAGGCTCACAGGTGAGCAATCAGCCCCAGCATTTT.

The chain couples TRBV5-4 to TRBJ2-3, with D possibly being TRBD2 (6 bases). The germline CDR1 and CDR2 sequences are SGHNT and YYREEE (reference sequence). Trimming took off 0 bases at V and 6 bases at J, with 14 bases between the two ends. This CDR3 is 15 amino acids long. CDR3 bases: TGTGCCAGCAGCTTGGGGGGGACTCGAGGGGATACGCAGTATTTT. Its translation: CASSLGGTRGDTQYF.

The chain joins TRBV6-5 to TRBJ2-7, with D possibly being TRBD2 (5 bases). Trimming removed 7 bases at V and 0 bases at J, with 16 bases between. There are 15 residues in the CDR3. CDR1 MNHEY and CDR2 SVGAGI come from the germline V gene. In DNA form, the CDR3 reads TGTGCCAGCAACTCCGGACTTGCCAGCTCCTACGAGCAGTACTTC. It translates to CASNSGLASSYEQYF.

The J gene is TRBJ2-2, the V gene TRBV5-1, with TRBD1 as a possible D gene (5 bases). Trimming cost V 4 bases and J 5 bases, with 18 bases left between them. Per germline, CDR1 SGHRS and CDR2 YFSETQ. The CDR3 contains 16 residues. CDR3 amino acids: CASSQGGVQRTGELFF. The CDR3 coding sequence is TGCGCCAGCAGCCAGGGTGGGGTCCAGAGGACCGGGGAGCTGTTTTTT.

The rearrangement joins TRBV25-1 to TRBJ2-1; tentatively, D is TRBD2 (6 bases). The V end lost 3 bases, the J end lost 7 bases, and 10 bases lay between the germline ends. The germline V gene encodes CDR1 MGHDK and CDR2 SYGVNS. CDR3 length: 13 residues. CDR3 loop: CASSEYSGNEQFF. The CDR3, as DNA: TGTGCCAGCAGTGAGTATAGCGGAAATGAGCAGTTCTTC.

The chain links TRBV27 to TRBJ2-7, with 8 nucleotides matching TRBD2. The CDR3 runs 15 residues. Losses at the gene ends were 5 bases for V and 0 bases for J; bases not matched to a gene: 6. Germline loops: CDR1 MNHEY, CDR2 SMNVEV (reference sequence). The CDR3 bases are TGTGCCAGCAGTACTAGCGGTAAAAGCTCCTACGAGCAGTACTTC. It specifies CASSTSGKSSYEQYF.

The V and J genes are TRBV4-1 and TRBJ2-7; a weak D match, TRBD2 (5 bases). This CDR3 spans 15 amino acids. From germline, CDR1 is MGHRA and CDR2 YSYEKL. Trimming left V 4 bases short and J 1 base short, with 14 bases between. The CDR3 here is CASSPRVPGSYEQYF. The CDR3 DNA sequence: TGCGCCAGCAGCCCGCGGGTCCCAGGATCCTACGAGCAGTACTTC.

The V gene is TRBV19, the J gene TRBJ1-6, with no clear D. Germline V gene data show CDR1 as LNHDA and CDR2 as SQIVND (reference sequence). This CDR3 is built from 15 residues. V shed 7 bases and J shed 6 bases, with 16 bases lying between them. The DNA for the CDR3 is TGTGCCAGTACCCCAGGCCGGCGCCTTAATTCACCCCTCCACTTT. It translates to CASTPGRRLNSPLHF.

The chain is built from TRBV10-3 and TRBJ1-2; D is perhaps TRBD1 (6 bases). With 0 bases removed from V and 7 bases from J, the gap between germline ends came to 9 bases. This CDR3 region has 13 residues. Germline loops: CDR1 ENHRY, CDR2 SYGVKD. The DNA of the CDR3 is TGTGCCATCAGTGAGTCCGTAGGGGGTGGCTACACCTTC. Residues: CAISESVGGGYTF.

The chain couples TRBV27 to TRBJ2-1, with TRBD2 matching 9 bases. This CDR3 region has 15 residues. V gave up 7 bases and J gave up 3 bases; unmatched junction bases: 7. Per the germline V gene, CDR1 is MNHEY and CDR2 is SMNVEV (reference sequence). CDR3 coding DNA: TGTGCCAGCACAGAGAGCGGGAGGTACTACAATGAGCAGTTCTTC. Translating gives CASTESGRYYNEQFF.

This clone has only a few counts. V and J are TRBV5-4 and TRBJ2-7; 7 bases align to TRBD1. V dropped 3 bases and J dropped 2; count of bases not matched to a gene: 5. The CDR3 has 14 residues. CDR1 and CDR2 from the germline V gene are SGHNT and YYREEE (reference sequence). CDR3 protein: CASSSGTATYEQYF. Here the CDR3 DNA reads TGTGCCAGCAGCTCCGGGACAGCGACCTACGAGCAGTACTTC.

V gene TRBV19 combines with J gene TRBJ2-7; D call uncertain. Germline loops: CDR1 LNHDA, CDR2 SQIVND (reference sequence). V was trimmed by 4 bases and J by 2 bases, leaving 6 bases between them. The CDR3 is 12 amino acids. CDR3 amino acids: CASSTRPYEQYF. In nucleotides, the CDR3 is TGTGCCAGTAGTACTAGGCCCTACGAGCAGTACTTC. The complete variable domain, with remaining parts taken from reference TRBV19 and TRBJ2-7, reads DGGITQSPKYLFRKEGQNVTLSCEQNLNHDAMYWYRQDPGQGLRLIYYSQIVNDFQKGDIAEGYSVSREKKESFPLTVTSAQKNPTAFYLCASSTRPYEQYFGPGTRLTVT.

This clone has only one observation. This chain's CDR3 is CASSPRRGPGEKLFF. The CDR3 DNA reads TGTGCCAGCAGCCCGAGGAGGGGGCCGGGAGAAAAACTGTTTTTT. The V and J genes are TRBV2 and TRBJ1-4, with 7 bases identical to TRBD1. This CDR3 contains 15 residues. The V gene end was trimmed by 6 bases and the J gene end by 8 bases; junction bases not matched to a gene: 12. CDR1 is SNHLY, CDR2 FYNNEI, per germline.

V usage is TRBV15 and J usage is TRBJ1-1; the D gene is possibly TRBD1 (6 bases). Trimming cost V 3 bases and J 0 bases, with 17 bases left between them. This CDR3 spans 17 amino acids. Looked up from germline, CDR1 is LNHNV and CDR2 is YYDKDF (reference sequence). In DNA form, the CDR3 reads TGTGCCACCAGCAGCGGGGCCAGGGGCCTCATGAACACTGAAGCTTTCTTT. Translated, it gives CATSSGARGLMNTEAFF.

The V call is TRBV27, the J call TRBJ2-1; D perhaps matches TRBD2 (5 bases). Trimming took off 5 bases at V and 0 bases at J, with 11 bases between the two ends. Germline CDR1 reads MNHEY; CDR2 reads SMNVEV (reference sequence). The length of the CDR3 is 15 residues. CDR3 nucleotides: TGTGCCAGCAGTGAGGACTCTAGCTCCTACAATGAGCAGTTCTTC. It is translated as CASSEDSSSYNEQFF.

The chain joins TRBV28 to TRBJ1-5, with TRBD1 identical over 7 bases. Germline CDR1 MDHEN, CDR2 SYDVKM. The CDR3 is 14 amino acids. V dropped 6 bases and J dropped 4; count of bases not matched to a gene: 6. The CDR3 reads CASSFNRGNQPQHF. As DNA, the CDR3 is TGTGCCAGCAGCTTCAACAGGGGAAATCAGCCCCAGCATTTT. Supplemented by reference TRBV28 and TRBJ1-5, the full variable domain reads DVKVTQSSRYLVKRTGEKVFLECVQDMDHENMFWYRQDPGLGLRLIYFSYDVKMKEKGDIPEGYSVSREKKERFSLILESASTNQTSMYLCASSFNRGNQPQHFGDGTRLSIL.